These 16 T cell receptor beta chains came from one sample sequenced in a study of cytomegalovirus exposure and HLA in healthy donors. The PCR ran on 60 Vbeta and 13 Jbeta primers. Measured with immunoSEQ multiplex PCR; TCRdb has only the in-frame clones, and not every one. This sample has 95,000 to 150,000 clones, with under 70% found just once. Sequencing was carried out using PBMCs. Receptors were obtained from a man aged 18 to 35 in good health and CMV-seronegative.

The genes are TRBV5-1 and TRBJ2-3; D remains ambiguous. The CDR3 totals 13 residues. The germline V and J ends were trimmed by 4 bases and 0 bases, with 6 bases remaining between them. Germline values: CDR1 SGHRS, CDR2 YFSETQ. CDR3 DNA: TGCGCCAGCAGCGTCGTGAGCACAGATACGCAGTATTTT. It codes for CASSVVSTDTQYF.

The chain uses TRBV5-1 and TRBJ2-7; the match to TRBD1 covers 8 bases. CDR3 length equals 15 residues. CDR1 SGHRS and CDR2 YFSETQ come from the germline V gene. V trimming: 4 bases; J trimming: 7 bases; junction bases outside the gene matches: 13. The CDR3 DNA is TGCGCCAGCAGCGCCAGGGGGCGGATATCTGGGGAGCAGTACTTC. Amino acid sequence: CASSARGRISGEQYF.

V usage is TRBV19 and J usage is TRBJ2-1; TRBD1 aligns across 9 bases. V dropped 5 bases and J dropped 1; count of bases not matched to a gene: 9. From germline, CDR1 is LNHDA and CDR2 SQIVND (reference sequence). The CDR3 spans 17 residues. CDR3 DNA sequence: TGTGCCAGTAGTGGGGGACAGGGAAGCTTATCCTACAATGAGCAGTTCTTC. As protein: CASSGGQGSLSYNEQFF.

DNA of the CDR3: TGTGCCAGCAGTGCCCGGACAGCAGGGGACACTGAAGCTTTCTTT. It translates to CASSARTAGDTEAFF. This chain joins TRBV6-1 and TRBJ1-1, with D maybe TRBD1 (6 bases). The CDR3 spans 15 residues. Germline assignment: CDR1 MNHNS and CDR2 SASEGT. Trimming took 4 bases from V and 3 from J, leaving 15 bases between them.

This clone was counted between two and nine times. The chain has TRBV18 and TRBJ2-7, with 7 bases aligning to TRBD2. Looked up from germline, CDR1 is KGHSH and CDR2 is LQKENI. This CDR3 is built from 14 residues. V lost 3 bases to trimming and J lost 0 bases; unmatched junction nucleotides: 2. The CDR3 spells CASSPGGTSYEQYF. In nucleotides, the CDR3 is TGTGCCAGCTCACCGGGGGGGACCTCCTACGAGCAGTACTTC.

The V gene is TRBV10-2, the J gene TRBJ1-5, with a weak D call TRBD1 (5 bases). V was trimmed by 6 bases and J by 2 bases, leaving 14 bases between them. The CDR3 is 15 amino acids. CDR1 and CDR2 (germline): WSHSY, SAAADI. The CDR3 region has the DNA TGCGCCAGCAGCCCTGACAGTCTGGGCAATCAGCCCCAGCATTTT. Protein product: CASSPDSLGNQPQHF.

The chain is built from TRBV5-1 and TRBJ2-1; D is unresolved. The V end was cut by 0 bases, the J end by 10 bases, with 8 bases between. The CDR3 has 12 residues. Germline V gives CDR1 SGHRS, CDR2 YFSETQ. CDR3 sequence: CASSLAGSEQFF. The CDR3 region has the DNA TGCGCCAGCAGCTTGGCCGGGTCGGAGCAGTTCTTC.

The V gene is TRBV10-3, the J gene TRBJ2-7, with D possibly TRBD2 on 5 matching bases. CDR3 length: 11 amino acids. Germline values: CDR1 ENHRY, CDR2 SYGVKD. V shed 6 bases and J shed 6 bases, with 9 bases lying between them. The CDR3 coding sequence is TGTGCCATCAGGAGCGGTAGCGAGCAGTACTTC. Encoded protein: CAIRSGSEQYF.

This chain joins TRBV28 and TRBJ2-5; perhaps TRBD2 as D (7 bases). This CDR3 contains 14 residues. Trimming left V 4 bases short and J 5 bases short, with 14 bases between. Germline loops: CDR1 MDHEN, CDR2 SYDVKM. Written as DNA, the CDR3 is TGTGCCAGCAGTTCTCCGGGGGGCCCGGAGACCCAGTACTTC. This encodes CASSSPGGPETQYF.

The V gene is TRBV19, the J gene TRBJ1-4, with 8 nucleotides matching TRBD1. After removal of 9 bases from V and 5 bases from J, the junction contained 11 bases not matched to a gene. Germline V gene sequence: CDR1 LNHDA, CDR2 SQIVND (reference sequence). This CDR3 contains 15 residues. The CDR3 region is CASGQGLALNEKLFF. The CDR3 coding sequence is TGTGCCAGCGGACAGGGACTGGCTCTCAATGAAAAACTGTTTTTT.

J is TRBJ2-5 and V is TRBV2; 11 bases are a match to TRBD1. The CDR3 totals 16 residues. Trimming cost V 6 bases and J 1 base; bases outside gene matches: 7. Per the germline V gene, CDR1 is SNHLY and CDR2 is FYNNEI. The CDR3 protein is CASRGQGALSQETQYF. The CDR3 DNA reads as TGTGCCAGCAGAGGACAGGGGGCTTTGAGCCAAGAGACCCAGTACTTC.

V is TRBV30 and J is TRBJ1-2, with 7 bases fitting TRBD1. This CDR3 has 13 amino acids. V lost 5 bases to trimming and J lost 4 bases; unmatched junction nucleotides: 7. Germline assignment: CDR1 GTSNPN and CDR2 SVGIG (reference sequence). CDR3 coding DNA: TGTGCCTGGGACAGGGAGGAAATCTATGGCTACACCTTC. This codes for CAWDREEIYGYTF.

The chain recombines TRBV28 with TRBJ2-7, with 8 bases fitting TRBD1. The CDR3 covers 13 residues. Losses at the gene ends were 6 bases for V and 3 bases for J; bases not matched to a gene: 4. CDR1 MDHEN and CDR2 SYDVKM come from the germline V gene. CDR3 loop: CASSLTGDYEQYF. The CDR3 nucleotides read TGTGCCAGCAGCTTGACAGGGGACTACGAGCAGTACTTC.

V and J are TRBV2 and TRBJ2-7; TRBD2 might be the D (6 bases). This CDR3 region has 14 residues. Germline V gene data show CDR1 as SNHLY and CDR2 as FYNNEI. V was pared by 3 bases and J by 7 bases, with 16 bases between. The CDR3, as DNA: TGTGCCAGCAGTGAGGAGACGGGACTCGGGGAGCAGTACTTC. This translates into CASSEETGLGEQYF.

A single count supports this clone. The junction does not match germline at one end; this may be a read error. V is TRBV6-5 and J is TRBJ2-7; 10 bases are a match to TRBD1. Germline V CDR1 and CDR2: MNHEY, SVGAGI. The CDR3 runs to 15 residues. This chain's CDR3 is CTSRLYGQGDYEQYF. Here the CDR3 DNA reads TGTACCAGCAGACTGTACGGACAGGGGGACTACGAGCAGTACTTC.

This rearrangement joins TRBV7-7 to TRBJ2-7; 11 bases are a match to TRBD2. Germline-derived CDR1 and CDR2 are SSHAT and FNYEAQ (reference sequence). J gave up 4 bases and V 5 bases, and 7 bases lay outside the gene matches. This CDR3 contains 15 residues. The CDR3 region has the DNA TGTGCCAGCAGCCTTGGGACTAGCGGTGATTACGAGCAGTACTTC. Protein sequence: CASSLGTSGDYEQYF. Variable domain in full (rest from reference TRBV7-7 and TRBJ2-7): GAGVSQSPRYKVTKRGQDVTLRCDPISSHATLYWYQQALGQGPEFLTYFNYEAQPDKSGLPSDRFSAERPEGSISTLTIQRTEQRDSAMYRCASSLGTSGDYEQYFGPGTRLTVT.